These T cell receptor beta chains were read from a single sample in a study of blood T cell repertoires in COVID-19. TCRdb's copy holds only in-frame clones and misses some; the assay was immunoSEQ multiplex PCR. Among fewer than 300,000 clones listed, approximately 81% were seen once. Specimen: PBMCs or T cells enriched from blood (not recorded which). Every receptor here comes from a woman aged 45-60 years who had recovered from COVID-19. The CDR3 runs from the conserved cysteine through the conserved F or W. A D gene is named only where the DNA matches it firmly. Expanded clones get a size class; other rows say once, few or many, or leave the size out.

D | J | size | V | CDR3 | DNA
TRBD1 | TRBJ1-4 | - | TRBV19 | CASIPDRAHGKLFF | TGTGCCAGTATCCCGGACAGGGCACACGGGAAACTGTTTTTT
- | TRBJ1-2 | once | TRBV12-3/TRBV12-4 | CASRRRIDGYTF | TGTGCCAGCCGGAGGCGGATCGATGGCTACACCTTC
- | TRBJ1-1 | few | TRBV27 | CASSFAQGLGTEAFF | TGTGCCAGCAGTTTTGCCCAGGGGCTCGGTACTGAAGCTTTCTTT
TRBD1 | TRBJ1-5 | - | TRBV6-2/TRBV6-3 | CASSYPGQNQPQHF | TGTGCCAGCAGTTACCCGGGACAGAATCAGCCCCAGCATTTT
- | TRBJ2-2 | - | TRBV11-2 | CASSRQQGRGGELFF | TGTGCCAGCAGCCGCCAGCAGGGGAGAGGCGGGGAGCTGTTTTTT
TRBD1 | TRBJ2-3 | - | TRBV27 | CASSKRPGGGSTDTQYF | TGTGCCAGCAGTAAAAGACCAGGGGGCGGTAGCACAGATACGCAGTATTTT
TRBD1 | TRBJ1-2 | few | TRBV5-4 | CASSSLDRADYGYTF | TGTGCCAGCAGCTCCTTGGACAGGGCGGACTATGGCTACACCTTC
TRBD2 | TRBJ2-5 | - | TRBV4-1 | CASSQSERDRQETQYF | TGCGCCAGCAGCCAATCCGAGCGGGATCGGCAAGAGACCCAGTACTTC
- | TRBJ1-6 | - | TRBV30 | CALVRDWGSPLHF | TGTGCCTTGGTGAGGGATTGGGGTTCACCCCTCCACTTT
TRBD2 | TRBJ2-1 | - | TRBV27 | CASSPTGTSGMLVGYNEQFF | TGTGCCAGCAGTCCTACCGGGACTAGCGGGATGCTGGTCGGGTACAATGAGCAGTTCTTC
TRBD1 | TRBJ1-1 | once | TRBV18 | CASSPRTGDVTEAFF | TGTGCCAGCTCACCACGGACAGGGGATGTCACTGAAGCTTTCTTT
- | TRBJ1-5 | - | TRBV28 | CASSPLNQPQHF | TGTGCCAGCAGCCCTCTAAATCAGCCCCAGCATTTT
- | TRBJ1-1 | - | TRBV12-5 | CASGLGDWEKNTEAFF | TGTGCTAGTGGTTTGGGGGACTGGGAGAAAAACACTGAAGCTTTCTTT
- | TRBJ1-4 | - | TRBV28 | CASSLEGATNEKLFF | TGTGCCAGCAGTCTCGAGGGGGCAACTAATGAAAAACTGTTTTTT
- | TRBJ2-1 | - | TRBV11-2 | CASSGKTSNNEQFF | TGTGCCAGCAGCGGAAAGACTAGTAACAATGAGCAGTTCTTC
- | TRBJ1-6 | - | TRBV15 | CATSRDLQNNSPLHF | TGTGCCACCAGCAGAGATCTACAGAATAATTCACCCCTCCACTTT
- | TRBJ1-4 | - | TRBV19 | CASSIGGKKLFF | TGTGCCAGTAGCATCGGGGGGAAAAAACTGTTTTTT
- | TRBJ1-1 | - | TRBV19 | CASSIGPDMNTEAFF | TGTGCCAGTAGTATAGGTCCAGATATGAACACTGAAGCTTTCTTT
- | TRBJ1-3 | - | TRBV9 | CASSSTYSGNTIYF | TGTGCCAGCAGTTCCACATACTCTGGAAACACCATATATTTT
- | TRBJ1-4 | - | TRBV28 | CASRRQGHEKLFF | TGTGCCAGCAGGCGGCAGGGTCACGAAAAACTGTTTTTT
- | TRBJ2-2 | - | TRBV3-1/TRBV3-2 | CASSQGRGATGELFF | TGTGCCAGCAGCCAAGGTCGGGGGGCTACCGGGGAACTGTTTTTT
TRBD2 | TRBJ2-3 | - | TRBV25-1 | CASSEYPSGGTDTQYF | TGTGCCAGCAGTGAATATCCCAGCGGGGGCACAGATACGCAGTATTTT
TRBD2 | TRBJ2-1 | - | TRBV7-3 | CASSQRTSSYNEQFF | TGTGCCAGCAGCCAGCGGACTAGCTCCTACAATGAGCAGTTCTTC
TRBD2 | TRBJ2-7 | once | TRBV30 | CAWSVVAGVGEQYF | TGTGCCTGGAGTGTAGTAGCGGGAGTTGGCGAGCAGTACTTC
- | TRBJ2-4 | - | TRBV3-1/TRBV3-2 | CASSHPGGGRLSKNIQYF | TGTGCCAGCAGCCACCCGGGAGGGGGCCGTTTGTCCAAAAACATTCAGTACTTC
- | TRBJ1-2 | - | TRBV19 | CASTLSGYGYTF | TGTGCCAGTACTCTATCAGGGTATGGCTACACCTTC
TRBD2 | TRBJ2-1 | - | TRBV11-2 | CASGPGGISYNEQFF | TGTGCCAGCGGACCGGGAGGCATTTCCTACAATGAGCAGTTCTTC
TRBD1 | TRBJ2-1 | - | TRBV27 | CASSILGTGRDEQFF | TGTGCCAGCTCAATTCTCGGGACAGGGAGGGATGAGCAGTTCTTC
- | TRBJ1-3 | - | TRBV30 | CAWSGWGGKNTIYF | TGTGCCTGGAGTGGGTGGGGCGGTAAAAACACCATATATTTT